Below, 29 T cell receptor beta chains from the same sample are listed, as sequenced in a study of early T cells in non-severe SARS-CoV-2 infection. In TCRdb, the 5' RACE reads were re-called with MiXCR into one record per CDR3 protein. The table lists about 56,000 distinct CDR3 sequences, roughly 12% of them singletons. The sample consisted of whole blood. The receptor source for this set is an adult who was a healthcare worker with PCR-confirmed SARS-CoV-2 infection or an uninfected control (not recorded which).

This clonotype was found many times. This chain uses TRBV7-8 with TRBJ2-1; D might be TRBD1 (5 bases). V dropped 4 bases and J dropped 15 bases, with 25 bases sitting between them. The CDR3 contains 15 residues. Germline V gene sequence: CDR1 SGHVS, CDR2 FQNEAQ. Written as DNA, the CDR3 is TGTGCCAGCAGCTCACTGCGGTTAGGGGCCCCCTCAGGGTTCTTC. It codes for CASSSLRLGAPSGFF.

The V gene is TRBV7-9, the J gene TRBJ1-2; D unresolved. The CDR3 is 13 amino acids. CDR1 SEHNR and CDR2 FQNEAQ come from the germline V gene (reference sequence). Trimming left V 5 bases short and J 4 bases short, with 11 bases between. The CDR3 reads CASSATVSYGYTF. Here the CDR3 DNA reads TGTGCCAGCAGCGCCACAGTGAGCTATGGCTACACCTTC.

In its sample, this clonotype was seen many times. V is TRBV12-3 or TRBV12-4 and J is TRBJ2-7, with 7 nucleotides matching TRBD2. The length of the CDR3 is 13 residues. Losses at the gene ends were 5 bases for V and 2 bases for J; bases not matched to a gene: 3. The CDR3 DNA is TGTGCCAGCAGTCCCGGGACTACCTACGAGCAGTACTTC. This translates into CASSPGTTYEQYF.

This clonotype was detected ten times or more. V usage is TRBV12-3 or TRBV12-4 and J usage is TRBJ1-4, with a weak D call TRBD1 (6 bases). CDR3 size: 14 residues. V lost 6 bases and J lost 8, with 16 bases in between. CDR3 DNA sequence: TGTGCCAGCAGGCAACCCGGGACAATCGAAAAACTGTTTTTT. Translating gives CASRQPGTIEKLFF.

This clonotype was observed a handful of times. V usage is TRBV5-1 and J usage is TRBJ2-7, with TRBD1 matching 11 bases. J gave up 5 bases and V 5 bases, and 9 bases lay outside the gene matches. In germline, CDR1 is SGHRS, CDR2 YFSETQ. This CDR3 spans 15 amino acids. The CDR3 spells CASSFADRGRDEQYF. The CDR3 coding sequence is TGCGCCAGCAGTTTCGCGGACAGGGGGCGGGACGAGCAGTACTTC.

This clonotype was seen ten or more times. The J gene is TRBJ1-1, the V gene TRBV29-1; D is undetermined. The CDR3 covers 10 residues. In germline, CDR1 is SQVTM, CDR2 ANQGSEA. The V end was cut by 3 bases, the J end by 3 bases, with 2 bases between. The CDR3 sequence is CSVDYTEAFF. DNA for the CDR3: TGCAGCGTTGATTACACTGAAGCTTTCTTT.

V gene TRBV5-4 combines with J gene TRBJ2-7; 9 nucleotides match TRBD1. CDR1 and CDR2 (germline): SGHNT, YYREEE (reference sequence). This CDR3 contains 14 residues. Germline trimming cut 4 bases from V and 3 bases from J; bases unmatched to any gene: 5. DNA of the CDR3: TGTGCCAGCAGCAGGGACAGGGCTAGCTACGAGCAGTACTTC. This translates into CASSRDRASYEQYF.

This clonotype was detected a few times. The chain is built from TRBV29-1 and TRBJ2-2, with TRBD2 identical over 8 bases. J lost 1 base, V lost 1 base, and 2 bases had no gene match. Germline assignment: CDR1 SQVTM and CDR2 ANQGSEA. The CDR3 spans 15 residues. The CDR3: CSVEGSGRNTGELFF. The CDR3 bases are TGCAGCGTTGAAGGAAGCGGGAGGAACACCGGGGAGCTGTTTTTT.

This clonotype was recorded at least ten times. The chain recombines TRBV11-2 with TRBJ2-5; 7 bases line up with TRBD1. The CDR3 contains 17 residues. With 3 bases clipped from V and 5 bases from J, the junction kept 15 bases outside the gene matches. Looked up from germline, CDR1 is SGHAT and CDR2 is FQNNGV. The CDR3 coding sequence is TGTGCCAGCAGCTTGCTGGGACAGCCCCAGGTCATGGAGACCCAGTACTTC. Protein sequence: CASSLLGQPQVMETQYF.

This clonotype was counted ten times or more. This chain uses TRBV7-3 with TRBJ2-3, with D maybe TRBD1 (6 bases). CDR3 length equals 14 residues. Per germline, CDR1 SGHTA and CDR2 FQGTGA. Trimming pared 1 base from V and 2 bases from J, leaving 7 bases between. The CDR3 DNA sequence: TGTGCCAGCAGCTTAAGGGGGCCCACAGATACGCAGTATTTT. Amino acid sequence: CASSLRGPTDTQYF.

A remark on this clonotype: A read error may explain this, as a much larger clone is one base away. The rearrangement joins TRBV20-1 to TRBJ1-5; tentatively, D is TRBD1 (5 bases). Germline assignment: CDR1 DFQATT and CDR2 SNEGSKA (reference sequence). V lost 2 bases to trimming and J lost 6 bases, with 20 bases between them. The CDR3 is 16 amino acids. This CDR3 is CSARTQAGGDSQPQHF. CDR3 DNA sequence: TGCAGTGCTAGAACACAGGCTGGGGGAGACAGTCAGCCCCAGCATTTT.

This clonotype was seen at least ten times. The chain combines TRBV19 with TRBJ1-5; unclear D gene. Germline V gives CDR1 LNHDA, CDR2 SQIVND (reference sequence). V lost 3 bases to trimming and J lost 3 bases, with 6 bases between them. The CDR3 runs to 13 residues. The CDR3 sequence is CASSMGTNQPQHF. As DNA, the CDR3 is TGTGCCAGTAGTATGGGCACCAATCAGCCCCAGCATTTT. Drawing the rest from reference TRBV19 and TRBJ1-5, the complete variable domain is DGGITQSPKYLFRKEGQNVTLSCEQNLNHDAMYWYRQDPGQGLRLIYYSQIVNDFQKGDIAEGYSVSREKKESFPLTVTSAQKNPTAFYLCASSMGTNQPQHFGDGTRLSIL.

This clonotype was recorded at least ten times. The CDR3 bases are TGTGCCAGCAGCCAACGCGACACCACCGGGGAGCTGTTTTTT. This gives the protein CASSQRDTTGELFF. J is TRBJ2-2 and V is TRBV3-1; no reliable D call. Germline loops: CDR1 LGHDT, CDR2 YNNKEL (reference sequence). V was shortened by 2 bases and J by 4 bases, with 8 bases between the two germline ends. The CDR3 has 14 amino acids.

V and J are TRBV9 and TRBJ2-2; D not resolved. The CDR3 is made up of 14 amino acids. Germline V lookup: CDR1 SGDLS, CDR2 YYNGEE. With 0 bases removed from V and 4 bases from J, the gap between germline ends came to 7 bases. CDR3 residues: CASSVGTGTGELFF. For the CDR3, the DNA is TGTGCCAGCAGCGTAGGGACGGGCACCGGGGAGCTGTTTTTT.

Many counts were recorded for this clonotype. The V call is TRBV11-2, the J call TRBJ1-6; weak D call: TRBD1 (6 bases). The CDR3 is made up of 18 amino acids. Germline V gives CDR1 SGHAT, CDR2 FQNNGV. Trimming removed 3 bases at V and 1 base at J, with 16 bases between. CDR3: CASSLTGGFGSYNSPLHF. In DNA, the CDR3 is TGTGCCAGCAGCTTGACAGGCGGGTTTGGATCCTATAATTCACCCCTCCACTTT.

At least ten counts were recorded for this clonotype. The gene calls are TRBV27 and TRBJ2-7; no firm D call. CDR1 and CDR2 from the germline V gene are MNHEY and SMNVEV (reference sequence). The CDR3 is made up of 15 amino acids. Between the trimmed V and J ends, which lost 2 bases and 0 bases, there was a span of 11 bases. CDR3 region: CASSLQAGFSYEQYF. The DNA of the CDR3 is TGTGCCAGCAGTTTACAGGCAGGCTTCTCCTACGAGCAGTACTTC.

J is TRBJ1-5 and V is TRBV7-3, with D possibly being TRBD1 (5 bases). The CDR3 covers 15 residues. Looked up from germline, CDR1 is SGHTA and CDR2 is FQGTGA. Trimming took 5 bases from V and 1 from J, leaving 12 bases between them. The CDR3 reads CASSGNRDSNQPQHF. CDR3 bases: TGTGCCAGCAGCGGAAACCGGGACAGCAATCAGCCCCAGCATTTT.

The chain joins TRBV5-5 to TRBJ2-5, with D possibly matching TRBD2 (5 bases). Trimming left V 4 bases short and J 2 bases short, with 9 bases between. Germline-derived CDR1 and CDR2 are SGHKS and YYEKEE (reference sequence). This CDR3 has 13 residues. This CDR3 reads CASSQDWQETQYF. CDR3 sequence (DNA): TGTGCCAGCAGCCAGGACTGGCAAGAGACCCAGTACTTC.

This chain links TRBV29-1 with TRBJ2-7; 11 nucleotides agree with TRBD2. V lost 6 bases and J lost 6; bases outside the gene matches: 7. The CDR3 contains 13 residues. Germline V lookup: CDR1 SQVTM, CDR2 ANQGSEA. The CDR3 here is CSVRLAGKTEQYF. The DNA for the CDR3 is TGCAGCGTCAGACTAGCGGGGAAGACCGAGCAGTACTTC.

This clonotype was recorded a few times. The rearrangement uses TRBV3-1 and TRBJ2-1, with 7 bases that match TRBD2. J lost 8 bases, V lost 4 bases, and 5 bases had no gene match. This CDR3 is built from 13 residues. Germline loops: CDR1 LGHDT, CDR2 YNNKEL (reference sequence). CDR3 sequence: CASSRTSGHEQFF. The CDR3 DNA follows: TGTGCCAGCAGCCGGACTAGTGGGCATGAGCAGTTCTTC.

Many counts were recorded for this clonotype. This sequence joins TRBV7-8 and TRBJ2-1; D not certain. CDR1 is SGHVS, CDR2 FQNEAQ, per germline. V lost 8 bases and J 0 bases, leaving 8 bases between the germline ends. This CDR3 spans 13 amino acids. Here the CDR3 reads CASGKRSYNEQFF. The CDR3, as DNA: TGTGCCAGCGGAAAACGCTCCTACAATGAGCAGTTCTTC. Full variable domain (remainder filled in from reference TRBV7-8 and TRBJ2-1): GAGVSQSPRYKVAKRGQDVALRCDPISGHVSLFWYQQALGQGPEFLTYFQNEAQLDKSGLPSDRFFAERPEGSVSTLKIQRTQQEDSAVYLCASGKRSYNEQFFGPGTRLTVL.

This clonotype was found a few times. The rearrangement uses TRBV3-1 and TRBJ2-3, with TRBD2 matching over 12 bases. The germline V gene encodes CDR1 LGHDT and CDR2 YNNKEL (reference sequence). The V and J ends lost 3 bases and 4 bases, in that order; junction bases with no gene match: 8. The CDR3 consists of 17 residues. CDR3 nucleotide sequence: TGTGCCAGCAGCCACCTCCCTAGCGGGGGGGCCGCAGATACGCAGTATTTT. It yields the protein CASSHLPSGGAADTQYF.

V usage is TRBV15 and J usage is TRBJ2-4, with unresolved D. The V end was cut by 0 bases, the J end by 7 bases, with 7 bases between. The germline gives CDR1 LNHNV, CDR2 YYDKDF (reference sequence). The CDR3 runs to 13 residues. CDR3 loop: CATSRDLGNIQYF. In DNA form, the CDR3 reads TGTGCCACCAGCAGAGATCTAGGCAACATTCAGTACTTC.

This chain joins TRBV5-4 and TRBJ2-1; unclear D gene. The CDR3 runs 16 residues. Trimming cost V 0 bases and J 4 bases, with 14 bases left between them. Germline assignment: CDR1 SGHNT and CDR2 YYREEE (reference sequence). The CDR3 nucleotides are TGTGCCAGCAGCTTGGCTATGCGGAGCGAATACAATGAGCAGTTCTTC. Translating it yields CASSLAMRSEYNEQFF.

In the case of this clonotype: This clone may be a read error of a much larger clone one base away. CDR3 amino acids: CASSRPEYVQYF. CDR3 DNA: TGTGCCAGCAGTCGGCCTGAGTACGTGCAGTACTTC. The chain uses TRBV7-8 and TRBJ2-7, with unresolved D. Per the germline V gene, CDR1 is SGHVS and CDR2 is FQNEAQ. The CDR3 spans 12 residues.

The chain is built from TRBV2 and TRBJ1-2; D unclear. Trimming left V 3 bases short and J 3 bases short, with 11 bases between. CDR1 is SNHLY and CDR2 is FYNNEI in the germline V gene. The CDR3 totals 14 residues. CDR3 in DNA: TGTGCCAGCAGTGAGGAGGATGAATACTATGGCTACACCTTC. This translates into CASSEEDEYYGYTF.

This clonotype was seen a handful of times. The CDR3 here is CASSKTGVDTQYF. CDR3 coding DNA: TGTGCCAGCAGTAAGACAGGGGTAGATACGCAGTATTTT. V and J are TRBV12-3 or TRBV12-4 and TRBJ2-3, with 8 bases that match TRBD1. The CDR3 contains 13 residues. Trimming removed 5 bases from V and 5 bases from J; junction bases left unmatched: 3.

This clonotype has more than one count but fewer than ten. The V and J genes are TRBV28 and TRBJ1-4, with a tentative D call TRBD1 (6 bases). The CDR3 is made up of 13 amino acids. The V and J ends lost 6 bases and 13 bases respectively, with 18 bases between them. The germline gives CDR1 MDHEN, CDR2 SYDVKM. The CDR3 region is CASRGGGVGGLFF. CDR3 nucleotides: TGTGCCAGCAGAGGGGGTGGGGTGGGTGGACTGTTTTTT.

This clonotype was observed at least ten times. The chain carries TRBV5-6 and TRBJ2-1; TRBD2 aligns across 7 bases. Germline V gene data show CDR1 as SGHDT and CDR2 as YYEEEE. This CDR3 region has 16 residues. The V segment lost 2 bases and the J segment 3 bases; nucleotides outside the gene matches: 8. This CDR3 is CASSLAGWVDYNEQFF. CDR3 coding DNA: TGTGCCAGCAGCTTAGCGGGATGGGTGGACTACAATGAGCAGTTCTTC.